The 19 T cell receptor beta chains reported below all come from one sample, sequenced in a study of identical twins. TCRdb recomputed calls from the 5' RACE reads with MiXCR, one row per CDR3 protein. The table shows around 490,000 distinct CDR3 sequences, with 12% to 15% occurring only once. These sequences were also reported in another study, on yellow fever vaccine responses in identical twins.

The specimen was CD4+ T cells sorted from blood. Receptors originate from a woman younger than 35 in good health.

The rearrangement joins TRBV7-9 to TRBJ1-1, with TRBD1 as a possible D gene (6 bases). Germline V lookup: CDR1 SEHNR, CDR2 FQNEAQ (reference sequence). V lost 5 bases and J lost 5, with 12 bases in between. The length of the CDR3 is 13 residues. CDR3 DNA sequence: TGTGCCAGCAGCACACAAGGGGGGACTGAAGCTTTCTTT. It codes for CASSTQGGTEAFF.

The chain joins TRBV11-2 to TRBJ2-7; 7 bases are shared with TRBD1. CDR3 length: 15 residues. CDR1 and CDR2 (germline): SGHAT, FQNNGV. V lost 0 bases and J lost 2; bases outside the gene matches: 4. CDR3 in amino acids: CASSLDPTGTYEQYV. As DNA, the CDR3 is TGTGCCAGCAGCTTAGATCCGACAGGGACCTACGAGCAGTACGTC.

The sample holds many counts of this clonotype. CDR3 region: CASSSISGSEQYF. CDR3 sequence (DNA): TGTGCCAGCAGCTCAATAAGCGGGAGTGAGCAGTACTTC. The chain joins TRBV3-1 to TRBJ2-7; 8 nucleotides align to TRBD2. CDR1 LGHDT and CDR2 YNNKEL come from the germline V gene (reference sequence). With 5 bases clipped from V and 7 bases from J, the junction kept 7 bases outside the gene matches. The CDR3 has 13 residues.

This chain connects TRBV12-3 or TRBV12-4 to TRBJ2-7, with TRBD2 matching over 14 bases. The V segment lost 4 bases and the J segment 0 bases; nucleotides outside the gene matches: 5. The CDR3 has 17 amino acids. As DNA, the CDR3 is TGTGCCAGCAGTTCCGGGACTAGCGGGAGAATCTCCTACGAGCAGTACTTC. Its translation: CASSSGTSGRISYEQYF.

The chain links TRBV18 to TRBJ2-7; D may be TRBD1 or TRBD2 (5 bases each). The CDR3 is 12 amino acids. Per the germline V gene, CDR1 is KGHSH and CDR2 is LQKENI. V was pared by 8 bases and J by 4 bases, with 12 bases between. The CDR3 region is CASQSEGYEQYF. CDR3 in DNA: TGTGCCAGCCAGTCTGAGGGGTACGAGCAGTACTTC.

Ten or more counts support this clonotype. This chain joins TRBV5-1 and TRBJ1-6; 7 bases align to TRBD1. The CDR3 spans 16 residues. With V trimmed by 4 bases and J by 2 bases, 6 bases remained unmatched. Germline V gives CDR1 SGHRS, CDR2 YFSETQ. The CDR3 nucleotides read TGCGCCAGCAGCCAGACGGGGACAGCCTATAATTCACCCCTCCACTTT. This encodes CASSQTGTAYNSPLHF.

The J gene is TRBJ2-1, the V gene TRBV2; 8 positions match TRBD2. V lost 7 bases to trimming and J lost 9 bases; unmatched junction nucleotides: 8. The CDR3 has 13 residues. Germline V gives CDR1 SNHLY, CDR2 FYNNEI. CDR3 DNA: TGTGCCAGCAAACGGGAGGGCCTCGGTGAGCAGTTCTTC. It translates to CASKREGLGEQFF.

This clonotype has only a few counts. This chain links TRBV20-1 with TRBJ1-2; D is uncertain. Trimming shortened V by 3 bases and J by 7 bases, and 9 bases separated the two germline ends. Looked up from germline, CDR1 is DFQATT and CDR2 is SNEGSKA (reference sequence). The CDR3 has 11 amino acids. The DNA for the CDR3 is TGCAGTGCTAGGGGGTCTGCTGGCTACACCTTC. Translation: CSARGSAGYTF.

The chain carries TRBV7-2 and TRBJ2-7; no reliable D call. This CDR3 has 12 amino acids. Germline assignment: CDR1 SGHTA and CDR2 FQGNSA. The ends were cut back, 7 bases at V and 3 bases at J, with 10 bases in the middle. CDR3 DNA sequence: TGTGCCAGCACCCAGACCCACTACGAGCAGTACTTC. Residues: CASTQTHYEQYF.

Points on this clonotype: The germline gene is not matched at one end of the junction; a read error may be the cause. V usage is TRBV29-1 and J usage is TRBJ2-1, with D perhaps TRBD1 (5 bases). CDR1 is SQVTM and CDR2 is ANQGSEA in the germline V gene. The CDR3 is 13 residues long. The DNA for the CDR3 is TGCAGCGCCCCCAGGGATCCCTACAGTGAGCAGTTCTTC. Translating gives CSAPRDPYSEQFF.

This clonotype has a handful of counts. The gene calls are TRBV12-3 or TRBV12-4 and TRBJ2-3; D is uncertain. V was cut by 2 bases and J by 0 bases, with 6 bases left in between. This CDR3 has 14 amino acids. CDR3 coding DNA: TGTGCCAGCAGTTTATACCAGAGCACAGATACGCAGTATTTT. Translating it yields CASSLYQSTDTQYF.

The rearrangement uses TRBV7-2 and TRBJ2-3; no clear D. Trimming took off 2 bases at V and 7 bases at J, with 4 bases between the two ends. Germline CDR1 reads SGHTA; CDR2 reads FQGNSA. The CDR3 length is 11 residues. The CDR3: CASSLLYTQYF. The CDR3 coding sequence is TGTGCCAGCAGCTTACTCTATACGCAGTATTTT.

The chain recombines TRBV5-1 with TRBJ1-1, with TRBD1 matching 9 bases. Trimming at V came to 2 bases and at J to 11 bases, leaving 7 bases not matched to a gene. Germline CDR1 reads SGHRS; CDR2 reads YFSETQ. The CDR3 is 13 residues long. CDR3 amino acids: CASSLVSGTGAFF. Here the CDR3 DNA reads TGCGCCAGCAGCTTAGTATCCGGGACAGGGGCTTTCTTT.

This clonotype was counted many times. One end of the junction varies from germline; a read error may be responsible. The chain carries TRBV12-3 or TRBV12-4 and TRBJ2-5; D is perhaps TRBD1 (6 bases). CDR3 length: 11 amino acids. The CDR3 region is CASSLGGTQYF. Here the CDR3 DNA reads TGTGCCAGCAGCTTAGGGGGGACCCAGTACTTC.

The chain uses TRBV20-1 and TRBJ1-1; D might be TRBD1 (5 bases). Germline V lookup: CDR1 DFQATT, CDR2 SNEGSKA (reference sequence). V was clipped by 6 bases and J by 3 bases, with 17 bases between them. CDR3 length equals 14 residues. CDR3 sequence (DNA): TGCAGTGCCCCTGACCAGGGTTCGTACACTGAAGCTTTCTTT. It translates to CSAPDQGSYTEAFF.

The chain couples TRBV7-8 to TRBJ2-2, with 10 bases matching TRBD2. Germline values: CDR1 SGHVS, CDR2 FQNEAQ. Unmatched junction bases numbered 3, after V lost 1 base and J lost 1 base. The CDR3 is 17 residues long. In nucleotides, the CDR3 is TGTGCCAGCAGCTTAGTTACTAGCGGGAAGAACACCGGGGAGCTGTTTTTT. Translating it yields CASSLVTSGKNTGELFF.

The chain links TRBV7-8 to TRBJ2-3, with D possibly being TRBD2 (6 bases). Per the germline V gene, CDR1 is SGHVS and CDR2 is FQNEAQ. The CDR3 contains 16 residues. The V end lost 0 bases, the J end lost 2 bases, and 12 bases lay between the germline ends. The CDR3 sequence: CASSLAGAGYTDTQYF. The DNA for the CDR3 is TGTGCCAGCAGCTTAGCTGGGGCGGGGTACACAGATACGCAGTATTTT.

This clonotype was observed a handful of times. V and J are TRBV28 and TRBJ1-3, with D uncertain. Germline V lookup: CDR1 MDHEN, CDR2 SYDVKM. The CDR3 runs to 13 residues. The germline V and J ends were trimmed by 5 bases and 4 bases, with 9 bases remaining between them. The CDR3 region has the DNA TGTGCCAGCAGTCCGAAACTGGGAAACACCATATATTTT. Residues: CASSPKLGNTIYF.

This clonotype appeared a few times. The gene calls are TRBV20-1 and TRBJ1-4, with 7 bases matching TRBD1. The CDR3 covers 14 residues. The V gene end was trimmed by 4 bases and the J gene end by 3 bases; junction bases not matched to a gene: 5. Germline V gene data show CDR1 as DFQATT and CDR2 as SNEGSKA (reference sequence). CDR3 region: CSATDRAANEKLFF. CDR3 DNA sequence: TGCAGTGCTACAGACAGGGCGGCTAATGAAAAACTGTTTTTT.